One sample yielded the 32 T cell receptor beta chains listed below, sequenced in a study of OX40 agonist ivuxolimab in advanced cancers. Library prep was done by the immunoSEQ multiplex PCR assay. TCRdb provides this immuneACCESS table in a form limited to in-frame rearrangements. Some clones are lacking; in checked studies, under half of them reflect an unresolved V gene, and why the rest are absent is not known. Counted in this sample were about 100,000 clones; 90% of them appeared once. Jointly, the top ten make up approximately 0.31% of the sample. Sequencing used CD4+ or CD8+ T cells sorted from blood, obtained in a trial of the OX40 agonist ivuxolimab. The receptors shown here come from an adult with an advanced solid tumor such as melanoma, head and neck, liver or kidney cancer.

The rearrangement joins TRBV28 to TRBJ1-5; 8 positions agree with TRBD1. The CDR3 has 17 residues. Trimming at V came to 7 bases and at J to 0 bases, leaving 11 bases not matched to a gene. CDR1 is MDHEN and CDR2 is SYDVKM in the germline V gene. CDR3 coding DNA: TGTGCCAGCAAGAACCTGCAGGGGGCCGTTAGCAATCAGCCCCAGCATTTT. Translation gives CASKNLQGAVSNQPQHF.

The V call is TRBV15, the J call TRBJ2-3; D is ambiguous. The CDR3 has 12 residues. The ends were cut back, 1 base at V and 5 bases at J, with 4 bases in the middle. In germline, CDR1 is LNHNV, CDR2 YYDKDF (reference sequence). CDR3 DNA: TGTGCCACCAGCAGAGTAGGAGATACGCAGTATTTT. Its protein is CATSRVGDTQYF. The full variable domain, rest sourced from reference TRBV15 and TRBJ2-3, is DAMVIQNPRYQVTQFGKPVTLSCSQTLNHNVMYWYQQKSSQAPKLLFHYYDKDFNNEADTPDNFQSRRPNTSFCFLDIRSPGLGDTAMYLCATSRVGDTQYFGPGTRLTVL.

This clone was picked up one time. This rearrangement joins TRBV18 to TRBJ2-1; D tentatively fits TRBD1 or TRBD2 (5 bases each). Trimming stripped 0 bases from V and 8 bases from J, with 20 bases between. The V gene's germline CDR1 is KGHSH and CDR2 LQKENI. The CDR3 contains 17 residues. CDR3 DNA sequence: TGTGCCAGCTCACCACCTTACGGGACCCCCCTTTGGGATGAGCAGTTCTTC. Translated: CASSPPYGTPLWDEQFF.

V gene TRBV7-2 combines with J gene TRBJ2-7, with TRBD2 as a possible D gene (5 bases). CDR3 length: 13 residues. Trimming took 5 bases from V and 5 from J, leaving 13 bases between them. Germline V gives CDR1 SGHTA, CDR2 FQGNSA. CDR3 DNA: TGTGCCAGCAGCCCAGAGGGCCGGAACGAGCAGTACTTC. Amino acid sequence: CASSPEGRNEQYF.

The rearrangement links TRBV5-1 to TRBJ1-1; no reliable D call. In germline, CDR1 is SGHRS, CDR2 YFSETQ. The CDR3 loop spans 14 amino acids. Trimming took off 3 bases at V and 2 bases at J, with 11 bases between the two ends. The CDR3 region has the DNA TGCGCCAGCAGCTCCGGCAACCCAAACACTGAAGCTTTCTTT. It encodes CASSSGNPNTEAFF.

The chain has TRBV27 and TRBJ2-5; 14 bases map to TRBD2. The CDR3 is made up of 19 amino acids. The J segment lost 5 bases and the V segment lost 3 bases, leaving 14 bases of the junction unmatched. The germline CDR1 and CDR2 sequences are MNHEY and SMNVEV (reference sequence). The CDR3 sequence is CASSFRAGTSGRGVETQYF. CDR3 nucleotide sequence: TGTGCCAGCAGTTTTCGAGCCGGGACTAGCGGGAGAGGGGTGGAGACCCAGTACTTC.

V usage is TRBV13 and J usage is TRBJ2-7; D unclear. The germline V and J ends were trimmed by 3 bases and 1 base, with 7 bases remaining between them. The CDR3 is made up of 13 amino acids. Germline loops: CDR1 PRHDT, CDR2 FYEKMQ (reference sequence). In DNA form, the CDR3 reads TGTGCCAGCAGCTTGGGCACATCCTACGAGCAGTACTTC. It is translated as CASSLGTSYEQYF.

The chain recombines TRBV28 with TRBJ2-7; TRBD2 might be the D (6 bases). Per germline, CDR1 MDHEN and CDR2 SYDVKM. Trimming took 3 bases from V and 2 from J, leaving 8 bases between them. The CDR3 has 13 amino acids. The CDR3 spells CASSFTGAYEQYF. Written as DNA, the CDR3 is TGTGCCAGCAGTTTCACGGGAGCCTACGAGCAGTACTTC.

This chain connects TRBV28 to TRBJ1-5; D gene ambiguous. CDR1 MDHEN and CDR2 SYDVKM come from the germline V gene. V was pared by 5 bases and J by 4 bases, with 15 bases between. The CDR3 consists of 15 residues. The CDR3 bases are TGTGCCAGCAGTATCAACCGGGTCCCTAATCAGCCCCAGCATTTT. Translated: CASSINRVPNQPQHF.

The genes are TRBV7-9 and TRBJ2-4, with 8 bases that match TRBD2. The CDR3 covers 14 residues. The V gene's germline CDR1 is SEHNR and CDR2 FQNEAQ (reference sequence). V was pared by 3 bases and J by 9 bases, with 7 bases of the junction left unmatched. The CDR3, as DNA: TGTGCCAGCAGCTTTCCGGGAGGGTCCAGCATTCAGTACTTC. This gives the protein CASSFPGGSSIQYF.

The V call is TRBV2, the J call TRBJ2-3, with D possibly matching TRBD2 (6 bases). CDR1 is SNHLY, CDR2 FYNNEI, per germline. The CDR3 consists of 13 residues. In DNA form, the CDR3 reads TGTGCTGCTCTCCGGGAGAGGGGAGATACGCAGTATTTT. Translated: CAALRERGDTQYF.

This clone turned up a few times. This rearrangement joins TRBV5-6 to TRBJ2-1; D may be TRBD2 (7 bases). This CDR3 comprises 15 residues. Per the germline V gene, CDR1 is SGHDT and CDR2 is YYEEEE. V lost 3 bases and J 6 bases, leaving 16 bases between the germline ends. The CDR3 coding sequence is TGTGCCAGCAGCTCCCCCGGGGGGCTGAGCAATGAGCAGTTCTTC. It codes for CASSSPGGLSNEQFF.

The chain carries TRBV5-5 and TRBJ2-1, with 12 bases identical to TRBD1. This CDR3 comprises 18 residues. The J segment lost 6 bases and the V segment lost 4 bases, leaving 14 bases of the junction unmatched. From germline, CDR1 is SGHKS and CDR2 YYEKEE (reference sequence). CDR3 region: CASSPRLLGQGAINEQFF. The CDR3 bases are TGTGCCAGCAGCCCGAGGTTGCTGGGACAGGGGGCCATCAATGAGCAGTTCTTC.

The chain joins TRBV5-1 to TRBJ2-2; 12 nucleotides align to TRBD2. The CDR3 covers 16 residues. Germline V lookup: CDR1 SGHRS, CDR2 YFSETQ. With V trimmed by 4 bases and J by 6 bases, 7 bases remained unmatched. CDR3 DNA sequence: TGCGCCAGCAGCCTCAACCTAGCGGGAGGGCCCGGGGAGCTGTTTTTT. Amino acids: CASSLNLAGGPGELFF. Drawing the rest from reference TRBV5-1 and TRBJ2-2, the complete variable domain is KAGVTQTPRYLIKTRGQQVTLSCSPISGHRSVSWYQQTPGQGLQFLFEYFSETQRNKGNFPGRFSGRQFSNSRSEMNVSTLELGDSALYLCASSLNLAGGPGELFFGEGSRLTVL.

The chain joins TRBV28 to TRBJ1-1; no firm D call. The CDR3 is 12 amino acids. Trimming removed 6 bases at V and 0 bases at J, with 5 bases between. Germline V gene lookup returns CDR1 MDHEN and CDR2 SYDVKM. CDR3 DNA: TGTGCCAGCAGGGTGATGAACACTGAAGCTTTCTTT. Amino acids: CASRVMNTEAFF.

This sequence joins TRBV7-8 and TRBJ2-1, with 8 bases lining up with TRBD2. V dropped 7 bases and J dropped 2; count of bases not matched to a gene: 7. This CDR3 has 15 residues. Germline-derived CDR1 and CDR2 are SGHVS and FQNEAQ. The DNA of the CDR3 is TGTGCCAGCATCAAGCGGGAGACTGCCTACAATGAGCAGTTCTTC. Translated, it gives CASIKRETAYNEQFF. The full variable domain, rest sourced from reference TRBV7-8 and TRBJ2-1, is GAGVSQSPRYKVAKRGQDVALRCDPISGHVSLFWYQQALGQGPEFLTYFQNEAQLDKSGLPSDRFFAERPEGSVSTLKIQRTQQEDSAVYLCASIKRETAYNEQFFGPGTRLTVL.

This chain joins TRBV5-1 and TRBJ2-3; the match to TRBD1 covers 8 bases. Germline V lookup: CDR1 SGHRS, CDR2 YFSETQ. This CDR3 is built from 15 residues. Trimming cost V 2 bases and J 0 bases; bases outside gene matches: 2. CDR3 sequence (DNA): TGCGCCAGCAGCTTCCGGGACAGGAGCACAGATACGCAGTATTTT. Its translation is CASSFRDRSTDTQYF.

CDR3 sequence: CASSLAGAYNEQFF. CDR3 nucleotides: TGCGCCAGCAGCTTGGCCGGGGCCTACAATGAGCAGTTCTTC. This rearrangement joins TRBV5-1 to TRBJ2-1, with D possibly TRBD2 on 5 matching bases. This CDR3 has 14 residues. The germline CDR1 and CDR2 sequences are SGHRS and YFSETQ. Trimming cost V 0 bases and J 2 bases, with 6 bases left between them.

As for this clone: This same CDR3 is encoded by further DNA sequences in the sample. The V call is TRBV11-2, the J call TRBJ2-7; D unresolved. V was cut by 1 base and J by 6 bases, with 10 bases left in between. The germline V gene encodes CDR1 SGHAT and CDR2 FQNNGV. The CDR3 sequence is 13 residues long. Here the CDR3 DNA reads TGTGCCAGCAGCTTAGCCGGACGAGGCGAGCAGTACTTC. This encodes CASSLAGRGEQYF.

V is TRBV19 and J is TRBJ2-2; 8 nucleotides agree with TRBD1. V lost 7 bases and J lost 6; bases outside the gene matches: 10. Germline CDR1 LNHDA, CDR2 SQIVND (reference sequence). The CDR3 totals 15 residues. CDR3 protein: CASTARGTGPGELFF. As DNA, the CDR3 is TGTGCCAGTACCGCAAGGGGGACAGGACCCGGGGAGCTGTTTTTT.

The CDR3: CASSYLHRGTYEQYF. The CDR3 region has the DNA TGTGCCAGCAGTTATCTCCACAGGGGTACCTACGAGCAGTACTTC. This sequence joins TRBV28 and TRBJ2-7, with 7 bases fitting TRBD1. This CDR3 has 15 residues. Per germline, CDR1 MDHEN and CDR2 SYDVKM. J gave up 2 bases and V 4 bases, and 8 bases lay outside the gene matches.

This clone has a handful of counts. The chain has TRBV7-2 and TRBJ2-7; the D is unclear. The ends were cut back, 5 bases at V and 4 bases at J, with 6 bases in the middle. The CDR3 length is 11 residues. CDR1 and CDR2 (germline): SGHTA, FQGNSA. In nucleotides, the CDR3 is TGTGCCAGCAGCCTAATGTACGAGCAGTACTTC. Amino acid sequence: CASSLMYEQYF.

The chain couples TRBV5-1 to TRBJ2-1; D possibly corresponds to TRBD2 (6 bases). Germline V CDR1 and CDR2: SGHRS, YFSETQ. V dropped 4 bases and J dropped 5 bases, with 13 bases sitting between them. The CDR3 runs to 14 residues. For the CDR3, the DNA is TGCGCCAGCAGCGGCGGGCGGGGAAACAATGAGCAGTTCTTC. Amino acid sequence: CASSGGRGNNEQFF.

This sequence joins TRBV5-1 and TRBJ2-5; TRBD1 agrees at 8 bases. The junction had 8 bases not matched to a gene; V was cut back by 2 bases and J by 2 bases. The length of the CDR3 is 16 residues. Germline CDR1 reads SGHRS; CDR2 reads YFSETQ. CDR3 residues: CASSFVRTGRQETQYF. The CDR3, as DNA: TGCGCCAGCAGCTTTGTTCGGACAGGGCGACAAGAGACCCAGTACTTC.

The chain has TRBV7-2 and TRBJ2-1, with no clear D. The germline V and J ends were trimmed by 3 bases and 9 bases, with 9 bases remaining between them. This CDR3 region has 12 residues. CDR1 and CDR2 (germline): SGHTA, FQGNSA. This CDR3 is CASSLVLPEQFF. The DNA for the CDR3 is TGTGCCAGCAGCTTGGTGCTCCCTGAGCAGTTCTTC. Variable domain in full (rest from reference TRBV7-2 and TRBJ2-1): GAGVSQSPSNKVTEKGKDVELRCDPISGHTALYWYRQSLGQGLEFLIYFQGNSAPDKSGLPSDRFSAERTGGSVSTLTIQRTQQEDSAVYLCASSLVLPEQFFGPGTRLTVL.

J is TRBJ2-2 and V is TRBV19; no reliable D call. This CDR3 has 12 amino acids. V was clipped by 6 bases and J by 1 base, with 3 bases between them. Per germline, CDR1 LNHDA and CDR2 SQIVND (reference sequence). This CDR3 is CASRRNTGELFF. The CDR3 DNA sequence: TGTGCCAGTAGACGGAACACCGGGGAGCTGTTTTTT.

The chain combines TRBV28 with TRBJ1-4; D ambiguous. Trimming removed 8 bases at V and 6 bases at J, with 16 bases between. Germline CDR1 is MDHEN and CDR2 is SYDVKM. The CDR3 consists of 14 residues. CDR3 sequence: CASLNLGWDEKLFF. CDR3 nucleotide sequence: TGTGCCAGCCTAAATCTAGGGTGGGATGAAAAACTGTTTTTT. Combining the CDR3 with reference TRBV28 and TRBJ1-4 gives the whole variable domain DVKVTQSSRYLVKRTGEKVFLECVQDMDHENMFWYRQDPGLGLRLIYFSYDVKMKEKGDIPEGYSVSREKKERFSLILESASTNQTSMYLCASLNLGWDEKLFFGSGTQLSVL.

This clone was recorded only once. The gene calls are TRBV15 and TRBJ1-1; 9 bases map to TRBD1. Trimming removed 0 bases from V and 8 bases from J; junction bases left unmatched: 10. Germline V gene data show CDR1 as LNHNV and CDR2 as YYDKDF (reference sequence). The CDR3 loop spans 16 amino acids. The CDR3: CATSRENRGPPGEAFF. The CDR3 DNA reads TGTGCCACCAGCAGAGAAAACAGGGGGCCCCCGGGCGAAGCTTTCTTT.

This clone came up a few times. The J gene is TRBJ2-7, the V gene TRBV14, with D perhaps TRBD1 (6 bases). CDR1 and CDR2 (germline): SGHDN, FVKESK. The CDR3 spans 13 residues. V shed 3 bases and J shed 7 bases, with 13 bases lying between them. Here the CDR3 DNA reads TGTGCCAGCAGCCAGCAGATCGGGACAGAGCAGTACTTC. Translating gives CASSQQIGTEQYF.

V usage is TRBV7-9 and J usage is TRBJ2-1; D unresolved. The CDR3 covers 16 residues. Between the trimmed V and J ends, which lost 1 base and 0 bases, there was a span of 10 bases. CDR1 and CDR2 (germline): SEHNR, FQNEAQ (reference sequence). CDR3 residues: CASSLGSAVSYNEQFF. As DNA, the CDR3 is TGTGCCAGCAGCTTAGGTTCTGCGGTCTCCTACAATGAGCAGTTCTTC.

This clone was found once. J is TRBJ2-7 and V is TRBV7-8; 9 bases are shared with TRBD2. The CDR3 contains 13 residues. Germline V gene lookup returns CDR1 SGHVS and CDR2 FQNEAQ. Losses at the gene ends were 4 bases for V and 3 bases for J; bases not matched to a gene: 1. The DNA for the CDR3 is TGTGCCAGCAGCTGGCGGGAGGGCTACGAGCAGTACTTC. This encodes CASSWREGYEQYF.

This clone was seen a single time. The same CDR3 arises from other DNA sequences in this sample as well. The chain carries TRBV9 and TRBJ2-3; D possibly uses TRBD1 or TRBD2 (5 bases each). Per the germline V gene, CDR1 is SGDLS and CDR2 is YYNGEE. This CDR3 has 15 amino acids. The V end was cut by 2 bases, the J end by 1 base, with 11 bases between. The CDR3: CASSVGQGGTDTQYF. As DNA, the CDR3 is TGTGCCAGCAGCGTGGGGCAGGGAGGCACAGATACGCAGTATTTT.